A selection of T cell receptor beta chains follows, all from one sample in a study of post-analysis software for immune sequencing data. TCRdb re-derived calls from the PCR reads in MiXCR, one entry per CDR3 protein. The sample includes hundreds of thousands of distinct CDR3 sequences, roughly three fifths of them seen just once. Sequencing input: blood. Every receptor here comes from a girl aged 2-10 years with multiple sclerosis. Each CDR3 is given with its conserved first and last residue. The D gene is left open where the match is weak. Size tells how often a clone was seen (once, few, many) or the class of an expanded clone, and some rows leave it out.

v_gene	j_gene	abundance	d_gene	CDR3nt	CDR3aa
TRBV19	TRBJ2-7	.	TRBD2	TGTGCCAGTAGTATAGCGCATAGCGGGGGTTCCTATTCCTACGAGCAGTACTTC	CASSIAHSGGSYSYEQYF
TRBV7-2	TRBJ1-2	.	TRBD1	TGTGCCAGCAGCCCTAACTCCGGGACAGCCAACTATGGCTACACCTTC	CASSPNSGTANYGYTF
TRBV11-2	TRBJ2-1	.	.	TGTGCCAGCAGCCTCCCGCGGCTATACAATGAGCAGTTCTTC	CASSLPRLYNEQFF
TRBV5-1	TRBJ2-1	.	TRBD2	TGCGCCAGCAGCGACGGGGGGACTAGCGGGGTCAATGAGCAGTTCTTC	CASSDGGTSGVNEQFF
TRBV7-9	TRBJ1-4	.	.	TGTGCCAGCAGCTACCGTATAGCCTTCGAGGATGAAAAACTGTTTTTT	CASSYRIAFEDEKLFF
TRBV6-6	TRBJ1-2	.	.	TGTGCCAGCAGCCGGGACGTAGACTATGGCTACACCTTC	CASSRDVDYGYTF
TRBV20-1	TRBJ2-7	few	.	TGCAGTGCTAGAGATGTGTGGGGCGAGCAGTACTTC	CSARDVWGEQYF
TRBV12-3/TRBV12-4	TRBJ1-5	.	.	TGTGCCACTGGGGTGGTAGTGAATCAGCCCCAGCATTTT	CATGVVVNQPQHF
TRBV10-3	TRBJ1-1	.	.	TGTGCCATCAGTGAGGTCGGGGAAGGCGTGAACACTGAAGCTTTCTTT	CAISEVGEGVNTEAFF
TRBV4-3	TRBJ1-5	.	.	TGCGCCAGCAGCCAGGCTAGGGCCAGTCCGGGGCCCCAGCATTTT	CASSQARASPGPQHF
TRBV5-1	TRBJ2-4	few	.	TGCGCCAGCAGCGCGAGCTCCGAGGTCGAAAACATTCAGTACTTC	CASSASSEVENIQYF
TRBV20-1	TRBJ1-3	.	.	TGCAGTGCTCTTGACAGGAGGGGAAACACCATATATTTT	CSALDRRGNTIYF
TRBV6-6	TRBJ2-5	.	.	TGTGCCAGCGGACAGTTCGCGGAGACCCAGTACTTC	CASGQFAETQYF
TRBV11-2	TRBJ2-5	.	.	TGTGCCAGCATAGGGCGTCGAGAGACCCAGTACTTC	CASIGRRETQYF
TRBV20-1	TRBJ2-4	.	.	TGCAGTGCTAGGACAGTACTAGCCAAAAACATTCAGTACTTC	CSARTVLAKNIQYF
TRBV12-3/TRBV12-4	TRBJ2-7	few	.	TGTGCCAGCAGTTTCACGGGTGAGGCCTACGAGCAGTACTTC	CASSFTGEAYEQYF
TRBV5-1	TRBJ2-5	.	TRBD2	TGCGCCAGCAGCTTGTGGGTCTCTAGCGGAGAACAAGAGACCCAGTACTTC	CASSLWVSSGEQETQYF
TRBV20-1	TRBJ2-3	.	.	TGCAGTGCTGTGGGCACAGCCACAGATACGCAGTATTTT	CSAVGTATDTQYF
TRBV6-5	TRBJ2-7	.	.	TGTGCCAGCAGTCCTAGGGGATACTACGAGCAGTACTTC	CASSPRGYYEQYF
TRBV13	TRBJ2-5	few	TRBD2	TGTGCCAGCAGCTTTACTAGCGGGGTTGAGACCCAGTACTTC	CASSFTSGVETQYF
TRBV6-2/TRBV6-3	TRBJ2-1	few	.	TGTGCCAGCAGTTCGTACAGGGTCCGAAGCATTGAGCAGTTCTTC	CASSSYRVRSIEQFF
TRBV6-2/TRBV6-3	TRBJ2-1	.	TRBD1	TGTGCCAGCAGTGTCCACAGGGGAGTGACCTACAATGAGCAGTTCTTC	CASSVHRGVTYNEQFF
TRBV6-5	TRBJ2-5	.	TRBD2	TGTGCCAGCAGCTGGAGCGGGAAAGAGACCCAGTACTTC	CASSWSGKETQYF
TRBV7-2	TRBJ2-5	.	.	TGTGCCAGCAGCCGGGACTACCAAGAGACCCAGTACTTC	CASSRDYQETQYF
TRBV12-3/TRBV12-4	TRBJ1-4	.	.	TGTGCCAGCAGTTCCTGGACAGAACCGATTGAAAAACTGTTTTTT	CASSSWTEPIEKLFF
TRBV12-3/TRBV12-4	TRBJ2-7	.	.	TGTGCCAGCAGTACCATTGACCGGTACGAGCAGTACTTC	CASSTIDRYEQYF
TRBV12-3/TRBV12-4	TRBJ2-1	.	.	TGTGCCAGCAGTTCCCAAGGGGGCAATGAGCAGTTCTTC	CASSSQGGNEQFF
TRBV12-3/TRBV12-4	TRBJ1-2	.	TRBD1	TGTGCCAGCAGTTTAGCACAGGGGGTTCATACTGGCTACACCTTC	CASSLAQGVHTGYTF